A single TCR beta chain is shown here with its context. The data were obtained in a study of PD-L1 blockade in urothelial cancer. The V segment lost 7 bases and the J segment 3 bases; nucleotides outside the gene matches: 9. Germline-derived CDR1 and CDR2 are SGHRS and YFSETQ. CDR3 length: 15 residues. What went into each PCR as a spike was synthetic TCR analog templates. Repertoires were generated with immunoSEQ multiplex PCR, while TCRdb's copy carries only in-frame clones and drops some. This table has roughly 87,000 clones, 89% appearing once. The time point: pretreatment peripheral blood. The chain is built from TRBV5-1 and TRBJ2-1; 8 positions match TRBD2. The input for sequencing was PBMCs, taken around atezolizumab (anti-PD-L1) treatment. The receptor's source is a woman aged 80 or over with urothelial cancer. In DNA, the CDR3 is TGCGCCAGCTCCCCGGGACTAGGGAACTACAATGAGCAGTTCTTC. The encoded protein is CASSPGLGNYNEQFF.